The 10 T cell receptor beta chains given below trace back to one sample, sequenced in a study of T-cell memory formation after mild COVID-19. TCRdb re-derived calls from the 5' RACE reads in MiXCR, one entry per CDR3 protein. The table lists about 110,000 distinct CDR3 sequences, 15% to 20% of them singletons. Sequencing used PBMCs or a T cell subset sorted from them (not recorded which). Receptor source: an adult woman who had mild COVID-19 (a few samples of this study predate the infection). Cell type and time point are not known.

Here the CDR3 reads CASSQVRRADGADTQYF. The CDR3, as DNA: TGTGCCAGCTCTCAGGTTAGGCGCGCTGATGGGGCAGATACGCAGTATTTT. The chain uses TRBV2 and TRBJ2-3; D unclear. V lost 8 bases to trimming and J lost 4 bases, with 25 bases between them. The CDR3 runs 17 residues. Germline CDR1 reads SNHLY; CDR2 reads FYNNEI.

This clonotype was found a few times. The rearrangement joins TRBV4-2 to TRBJ2-3, with 7 bases identical to TRBD2. The ends lost 0 bases at V and 2 bases at J; junction bases unmatched: 5. CDR3 size: 16 residues. Germline V gene lookup returns CDR1 LGHNA and CDR2 YNFKEQ. CDR3 coding DNA: TGTGCCAGCAGCCAAGATGGTAGCGGGTACACAGATACGCAGTATTTT. Its translation is CASSQDGSGYTDTQYF.

In this sample, this clonotype turned up a few times. The chain has TRBV21-1 and TRBJ2-4. TRBV21-1 is assigned pseudogene status. This CDR3 has 13 amino acids. CDR3 in amino acids: CASRIGVQNIQYF. Here the CDR3 DNA reads TGTGCCAGCAGAATAGGCGTCCAAAACATTCAGTACTTC.

J is TRBJ1-2 and V is TRBV29-1, with 8 bases that match TRBD1. The CDR3 runs to 15 residues. V lost 3 bases to trimming and J lost 5 bases; unmatched junction nucleotides: 11. CDR1 and CDR2 from the germline V gene are SQVTM and ANQGSEA. The CDR3 spells CSVDAGTGLRYGYTF. The CDR3 DNA reads as TGCAGCGTTGATGCCGGGACAGGCCTGAGATATGGCTACACCTTC.

This clonotype was seen only a few times. The chain uses TRBV24-1 and TRBJ2-7, with 9 bases fitting TRBD1. With 2 bases clipped from V and 1 base from J, the junction kept 8 bases outside the gene matches. This CDR3 comprises 17 residues. Germline lookup yields CDR1 KGHDR and CDR2 SFDVKD. The CDR3, as DNA: TGTGCCACCAGTGATTCCTCATATGGGACAGGGTCCTACGAGCAGTACTTC. Its protein product is CATSDSSYGTGSYEQYF.

The chain joins TRBV25-1 to TRBJ1-1; no clear D gene. V lost 1 base, J lost 5 bases, and 11 bases lay in between. Germline V gene lookup returns CDR1 MGHDK and CDR2 SYGVNS. The CDR3 length is 14 residues. CDR3 region: CASSEWGSRTEAFF. Written as DNA, the CDR3 is TGTGCCAGCAGTGAATGGGGTTCGCGAACTGAAGCTTTCTTT.

The chain recombines TRBV5-1 with TRBJ2-7; tentative D call: TRBD1 (5 bases). Germline values: CDR1 SGHRS, CDR2 YFSETQ. The CDR3 extends over 16 amino acids. Trimming removed 0 bases at V and 3 bases at J, with 16 bases between. The CDR3: CASSLAGDPGIYEQYF. CDR3 sequence (DNA): TGCGCCAGCAGCTTGGCCGGAGACCCAGGGATCTACGAGCAGTACTTC.

The V call is TRBV7-9, the J call TRBJ1-6; D remains ambiguous. The CDR3 is 14 residues long. V lost 3 bases, J lost 10 bases, and 13 bases lay in between. In germline, CDR1 is SEHNR, CDR2 FQNEAQ (reference sequence). The CDR3 loop reads CASSFSVPGSPLHF. The CDR3 DNA reads TGTGCCAGCAGCTTCTCGGTGCCGGGGTCACCCCTCCACTTT.

The chain joins TRBV5-1 to TRBJ1-1; no reliable D call. CDR1 SGHRS and CDR2 YFSETQ come from the germline V gene. Trimming left V 0 bases short and J 0 bases short, with 6 bases between. The CDR3 contains 14 residues. The CDR3 region has the DNA TGCGCCAGCAGCTTGGAGCGCATGAACACTGAAGCTTTCTTT. This encodes CASSLERMNTEAFF.

This clonotype was picked up a small number of times. The V gene is TRBV6-2 or TRBV6-3, the J gene TRBJ1-1, with 10 bases lining up with TRBD1. Germline V gene sequence: CDR1 MNHEY, CDR2 SVGEGT. The ends lost 2 bases at V and 6 bases at J; junction bases unmatched: 6. This CDR3 has 15 amino acids. CDR3 DNA sequence: TGTGCCAGCAGTTACAAGACAGGGGGCTCTGCTGAAGCTTTCTTT. It translates to CASSYKTGGSAEAFF.